A selection of T cell receptor beta chains follows, all from one sample in a study of blood T cell repertoires in COVID-19. Sequencing used immunoSEQ multiplex PCR; TCRdb keeps in-frame clones, though not all of them. The sample includes about 87,000 clones, about 80% of them seen just once. Sequenced input: peripheral blood. The receptor source for this set is a woman between 50 and 59 years old with acute or convalescent COVID-19. Both conserved end residues are part of each CDR3. A D gene is named only where the DNA matches it firmly.

J	V	D	CDR3
TRBJ1-2	TRBV21-1	NA	CASSKGPGDGYTF
TRBJ1-2	TRBV12-3/TRBV12-4	TRBD1	CASSLVRGPHTF
TRBJ2-7	TRBV5-1	TRBD2	CASSPGGAGLHEQYF
TRBJ1-4	TRBV18	NA	CASSLAGGPNEKLFF
TRBJ1-2	TRBV7-2	TRBD1	CASSPGTEGLYGYTF
TRBJ1-5	TRBV5-5	NA	CASSLRGWQPQHF
TRBJ1-6	TRBV12-3/TRBV12-4	TRBD1	CASRGQGVSPLHF
TRBJ1-2	TRBV5-5	TRBD1	CASSPLQGALYGYTF
TRBJ1-3	TRBV3-1/TRBV3-2	NA	CASSQVGSSGNTIYF
TRBJ1-6	TRBV28	NA	CASSSAGASNSPLHF
TRBJ2-3	TRBV19	TRBD2	CASSIGTSGTAGTQYF
TRBJ1-1	TRBV4-1	NA	CASSQALDGGRTEAFF
TRBJ2-7	TRBV5-5	NA	CASSLGAGFRYEQYF
TRBJ2-1	TRBV3-1/TRBV3-2	TRBD1	CASSQGDSPQFF
TRBJ2-5	TRBV7-8	TRBD2	CASSPKRLADQETQYF
TRBJ2-2	TRBV4-1	NA	CASRPSEGVGTGELFF
TRBJ1-2	TRBV20-1	NA	CSASDGTSYGYTF
TRBJ2-7	TRBV29-1	TRBD2	CSVESGGDEQYF
TRBJ2-3	TRBV28	TRBD1	CASSFAGQGYTDTQYF
TRBJ1-1	TRBV27	TRBD1	CASRPGTATMNTEAFF
TRBJ2-6	TRBV19	TRBD1	CASIGTGGISSGANVLTF
TRBJ1-5	TRBV4-3	NA	CASSQDGGVNQPQHF
TRBJ1-2	TRBV19	NA	CASSDTALGGGYTF
TRBJ2-1	TRBV5-1	TRBD2	CATSVAGDYNEQFF
TRBJ1-2	TRBV24-1	NA	CATQQENYGYTF
TRBJ2-1	TRBV7-2	TRBD2	CASSSKRGPYNEQFF
TRBJ2-2	TRBV12-3/TRBV12-4	NA	CASGGGELFF
TRBJ2-2	TRBV5-1	NA	CASSHDRNTGELFF
TRBJ2-7	TRBV7-2	TRBD1	CASSSSGGQGARYEQYF
TRBJ2-7	TRBV29-1	NA	CSVDVDTYEQYF
TRBJ1-4	TRBV3-1/TRBV3-2	NA	CASSQPTPAGEKLFF
TRBJ1-2	TRBV2	TRBD1	CASSEGQWYTF
TRBJ2-3	TRBV5-1	TRBD2	CASSLEASGGGTQYF
TRBJ1-2	TRBV6-5	NA	CASSYSGSYGYTF
TRBJ1-2	TRBV3-1/TRBV3-2	NA	CASSQERGYGYTF
TRBJ1-1	TRBV5-1	NA	CASSLEAGNVNTEAFF
TRBJ1-5	TRBV30	NA	CAWSVRDQPQHF
TRBJ2-2	TRBV10-3	NA	CAISASQNTGELFF
TRBJ2-7	TRBV5-6	NA	CASSLLRSDEPYEQYF
TRBJ1-4	TRBV4-2	NA	CASSPQGGKGEKLFF
TRBJ2-5	TRBV25-1	NA	CASSENLGMETQYF
TRBJ2-1	TRBV5-1	TRBD1	CASSPGTGGISEQFF
TRBJ2-5	TRBV18	NA	CASSPRSPPETQYF
TRBJ2-1	TRBV6-1	NA	CASSEVWGVDEQFF
TRBJ1-1	TRBV14	NA	CASSQGRLDRVNTEAFF
TRBJ1-1	TRBV27	NA	CASSGGTEAFF
TRBJ2-1	TRBV5-1	NA	CASSIHVGANEQFF
TRBJ2-7	TRBV30	NA	CAWSVSSYEQYF
TRBJ1-5	TRBV29-1	NA	CSGTEGVNQPQHF